The source of this T cell receptor (beta chain) is a study of STAT5B mutations in CD4+ large granular lymphocyte leukemia. Overall study findings and caveats: 8/27 top patient clones versus 2/35 control clones were TRBV06-family. CD4-sorted patient repertoires seemed more clonal than healthy CD4+ repertoires. No patients shared main leukemic clonotypes, though approximately 26% appeared at low frequency elsewhere.

Sequencing was at survey level. Only in-frame clones appear in the TCRdb table, and some are missing; sequencing was by immunoSEQ multiplex PCR. Of 31,000 or so clones in the sample, 85% to 90% were seen once. The V gene's germline CDR1 is SGHRS and CDR2 YFSETQ. There are 13 residues in the CDR3. The V gene lost 7 bases and the J gene lost 2 bases, with 10 bases spanning the gap. On this clone: Antigen specificity is unknown.

The sequenced sample consisted of CD4+ T cells from blood buffy coats. The source is a human donor in good health. The rearrangement uses TRBV5-1 and TRBJ2-1, with a weak D call TRBD2 (6 bases). In nucleotides, the CDR3 is TGCGCCAGCGGGGGGTACCCCTACAATGAGCAGTTCTTC. This codes for CASGGYPYNEQFF.